The clone carrying this T cell receptor (beta chain) was seen a few times. This specimen comes from a study of tumor-infiltrating lymphocytes in oesophageal squamous cell carcinoma. This CDR3 has 14 amino acids. CDR1 is SGHTA and CDR2 is FQGTGA in the germline V gene. V was trimmed by 1 base and J by 7 bases, leaving 13 bases between them. One entry per CDR3 protein, called by TCRdb with MiXCR from the PCR reads. The data hold fewer than 20,000 distinct CDR3 sequences, with around half observed a single time. The gene calls are TRBV7-3 and TRBJ2-5; D is unclear. The sequence derives from a female donor with esophageal squamous cell carcinoma. The sample taken for sequencing was esophageal tumor tissue. Written as DNA, the CDR3 is TGTGCCAGCAGCTTAATGTCCGGGTGGGGGACCCAGTACTTC. The encoded protein is CASSLMSGWGTQYF.